These 23 T cell receptor beta chains were all obtained from the same sample, sequenced in a study of T-cell memory formation after mild COVID-19. TCRdb processed the 5' RACE reads anew with MiXCR; each CDR3 protein has one entry. The sample has fewer than 250,000 distinct CDR3 sequences, over 15% seen once. Material: PBMCs or a T cell subset sorted from them (not recorded which). Every receptor here comes from an adult woman who had mild COVID-19 (a few samples of this study predate the infection). Cell type and time point are not known.

The chain employs TRBV5-4 and TRBJ2-2; 11 nucleotides align to TRBD2. The CDR3 is 15 amino acids. Germline V gives CDR1 SGHNT, CDR2 YYREEE (reference sequence). Trimming removed 3 bases from V and 6 bases from J; junction bases left unmatched: 4. The CDR3 DNA reads TGTGCCAGCAGCTCTTTAGCGGGAGGGCCCGGGGAGCTGTTTTTT. It is translated as CASSSLAGGPGELFF.

The sample holds a few counts of this clonotype. The chain joins TRBV7-2 to TRBJ2-1; 9 nucleotides align to TRBD2. The CDR3 sequence is 14 residues long. The trim removed 4 bases at V and 6 bases at J, leaving 4 bases unmatched. The germline gives CDR1 SGHTA, CDR2 FQGNSA. CDR3 in amino acids: CASSSGLAVNEQFF. CDR3 DNA: TGTGCCAGCAGCTCGGGACTAGCAGTCAATGAGCAGTTCTTC.

The rearrangement joins TRBV9 to TRBJ2-7; TRBD1 aligns across 9 bases. With V trimmed by 4 bases and J by 2 bases, 4 bases remained unmatched. Germline assignment: CDR1 SGDLS and CDR2 YYNGEE. The CDR3 covers 14 residues. The CDR3 loop is CASSRGQGAYEQYF. The CDR3 nucleotides are TGTGCCAGCAGCCGGGGACAGGGAGCCTACGAGCAGTACTTC.

The V and J genes are TRBV24-1 and TRBJ2-2; tentatively, D is TRBD1 or TRBD2 (5 bases each). The CDR3 runs 16 residues. Per the germline V gene, CDR1 is KGHDR and CDR2 is SFDVKD. The germline V and J ends were trimmed by 3 bases and 2 bases, with 12 bases remaining between them. This CDR3 reads CATSDNEGINTGELFF. The CDR3 DNA reads as TGTGCCACCAGTGATAATGAGGGGATCAACACCGGGGAGCTGTTTTTT.

This clonotype was detected only a few times. The chain couples TRBV10-3 to TRBJ1-2, with D possibly matching TRBD1 (5 bases). This CDR3 has 14 residues. The V end was cut by 7 bases, the J end by 0 bases, with 12 bases between. The germline V gene encodes CDR1 ENHRY and CDR2 SYGVKD. The CDR3 here is CAITSDSSNYGYTF. The CDR3, as DNA: TGTGCCATCACAAGCGACAGTTCTAACTATGGCTACACCTTC.

This clonotype was detected a few times. This chain joins TRBV3-1 and TRBJ2-1; 10 positions match TRBD1. The CDR3 extends over 15 amino acids. The V and J ends lost 5 bases and 7 bases, in that order; junction bases with no gene match: 8. Germline CDR1 and CDR2: LGHDT and YNNKEL (reference sequence). DNA of the CDR3: TGTGCCAGCAGCGGCCGGGACAGGGGCGTTAATGAGCAGTTCTTC. Amino acid sequence: CASSGRDRGVNEQFF.

J is TRBJ1-5 and V is TRBV12-3 or TRBV12-4; D gene uncertain. The V and J ends lost 6 bases and 5 bases respectively, with 11 bases between them. CDR3 length: 13 amino acids. The CDR3 coding sequence is TGTGCCAGCAGCCCGTTAAGGGATCAGCCCCAGCATTTT. It is translated as CASSPLRDQPQHF.

In its sample, this clonotype was seen many times. The chain recombines TRBV9 with TRBJ1-1; D is undetermined. The CDR3 spans 16 residues. The V gene lost 3 bases and the J gene lost 1 base, with 16 bases spanning the gap. Germline-derived CDR1 and CDR2 are SGDLS and YYNGEE. The CDR3 sequence is CASSAHSGQENTEAFF. The CDR3 coding sequence is TGTGCCAGCAGCGCCCACTCGGGTCAGGAGAACACTGAAGCTTTCTTT. Using reference TRBV9 and TRBJ1-1 for the parts outside the CDR3, the full variable domain is DSGVTQTPKHLITATGQRVTLRCSPRSGDLSVYWYQQSLDQGLQFLIQYYNGEERAKGNILERFSAQQFPDLHSELNLSSLELGDSALYFCASSAHSGQENTEAFFGQGTRLTVV.

This rearrangement joins TRBV6-2 or TRBV6-3 to TRBJ2-6; 8 bases line up with TRBD2. The germline V gene encodes CDR1 MNHEY and CDR2 SVGEGT. The V and J ends lost 6 bases and 0 bases, in that order; junction bases with no gene match: 10. The CDR3 sequence is 18 residues long. CDR3 in amino acids: CASRPHSGTSSGANVLTF. The CDR3 DNA reads TGTGCCAGCAGACCTCATAGCGGGACGAGCTCTGGGGCCAACGTCCTGACTTTC.

The V call is TRBV20-1, the J call TRBJ2-2, with D maybe TRBD2 (5 bases). This CDR3 contains 13 residues. Germline CDR1 is DFQATT and CDR2 is SNEGSKA (reference sequence). V was trimmed by 1 base and J by 2 bases, leaving 5 bases between them. The CDR3 spells CSARGTNTGELFF. The CDR3 region has the DNA TGCAGTGCTAGAGGGACTAACACCGGGGAGCTGTTTTTT.

The chain recombines TRBV6-2 or TRBV6-3 with TRBJ2-1; D unresolved. V was pared by 8 bases and J by 2 bases, with 16 bases between. CDR3 length: 15 amino acids. Germline loops: CDR1 MNHEY, CDR2 SVGEGT. The CDR3 bases are TGTGCCAGCGGCAGATGGGGTTTGCCCTACAATGAGCAGTTCTTC. Its protein product is CASGRWGLPYNEQFF.

The chain uses TRBV9 and TRBJ2-3; D might be TRBD1 or TRBD2, each matching 5 bases. Trimming removed 0 bases from V and 4 bases from J, with 15 bases in between. Per germline, CDR1 SGDLS and CDR2 YYNGEE. This CDR3 comprises 16 residues. CDR3 amino acids: CASSVVGVMAADTQYF. The CDR3 DNA follows: TGTGCCAGCAGCGTAGTGGGGGTAATGGCGGCAGATACGCAGTATTTT.

The chain links TRBV5-1 to TRBJ2-3; 7 nucleotides line up with TRBD1. The CDR3 is made up of 15 amino acids. Trimming removed 4 bases from V and 3 bases from J; junction bases left unmatched: 8. Germline-derived CDR1 and CDR2 are SGHRS and YFSETQ. CDR3 residues: CASSVGQGETDTQYF. CDR3 nucleotides: TGCGCCAGCAGCGTCGGGCAGGGGGAAACAGATACGCAGTATTTT.

This clonotype was seen at least ten times. Here the CDR3 reads CASKTARNTEAFF. DNA for the CDR3: TGTGCCAGCAAAACGGCCAGGAACACTGAAGCTTTCTTT. This rearrangement joins TRBV2 to TRBJ1-1, with no clear D. The CDR3 extends over 13 amino acids. V lost 7 bases and J 1 base, leaving 10 bases between the germline ends. Germline assignment: CDR1 SNHLY and CDR2 FYNNEI.

The J gene is TRBJ2-3, the V gene TRBV7-9; no firm D call. The germline V gene has CDR1 SEHNR and CDR2 FQNEAQ (reference sequence). The CDR3 is made up of 10 amino acids. Trimming removed 5 bases at V and 6 bases at J, with 3 bases between. The CDR3 bases are TGTGCCAGCAGCGCGGATACGCAGTATTTT. Its translation: CASSADTQYF. The variable domain in full, with the rest retrieved from reference TRBV7-9 and TRBJ2-3, is DTGVSQNPRHKITKRGQNVTFRCDPISEHNRLYWYRQTLGQGPEFLTYFQNEAQLEKSRLLSDRFSAERPKGSFSTLEIQRTEQGDSAMYLCASSADTQYFGPGTRLTVL.

At least ten counts were recorded for this clonotype. The rearrangement uses TRBV12-3 or TRBV12-4 and TRBJ2-7; possibly TRBD1 for D (5 bases). Trimming cost V 2 bases and J 4 bases, with 6 bases left between them. This CDR3 contains 12 residues. This CDR3 is CASSLRGYEQYF. CDR3 nucleotide sequence: TGTGCCAGCAGTTTAAGGGGTTACGAGCAGTACTTC.

This clonotype showed up just a few times. CDR3 bases: TGTGCCAGCAGCCGGGACGGGGGCTACGAGCAGTACTTC. It yields the protein CASSRDGGYEQYF. This chain joins TRBV11-1 and TRBJ2-7; maybe TRBD2 (6 bases). V lost 5 bases, J lost 3 bases, and 11 bases lay in between. CDR1 is SGHAT, CDR2 FQDESV, per germline (reference sequence). The CDR3 contains 13 residues.

A few counts support this clonotype. V and J are TRBV4-3 and TRBJ2-3; possibly TRBD2 for D (6 bases). Germline-derived CDR1 and CDR2 are LGHNA and YSLEER. CDR3 length: 15 amino acids. V was clipped by 0 bases and J by 6 bases, with 13 bases between them. The CDR3 DNA reads as TGCGCCAGCAGCCAAGATCGGGCGGGGCCCGATACGCAGTATTTT. It is translated as CASSQDRAGPDTQYF.

CDR3 in DNA: TGTGCCTGGGACAGACGGTCTGGAAACACCATATATTTT. Its protein product is CAWDRRSGNTIYF. The chain recombines TRBV30 with TRBJ1-3, with D possibly being TRBD1 (5 bases). From germline, CDR1 is GTSNPN and CDR2 SVGIG (reference sequence). This CDR3 is 13 amino acids long. Trimming removed 5 bases at V and 1 base at J, with 9 bases between.

The rearrangement uses TRBV7-8 and TRBJ2-2, with D perhaps matching TRBD1 (5 bases). Trimming pared 2 bases from V and 4 bases from J, leaving 11 bases between. CDR3 size: 15 residues. CDR1 and CDR2 from the germline V gene are SGHVS and FQNEAQ. The CDR3 is CASSLLQGGTGELFF. DNA of the CDR3: TGTGCCAGCAGCTTACTTCAGGGTGGCACCGGGGAGCTGTTTTTT.

The chain recombines TRBV19 with TRBJ2-5; 8 bases are shared with TRBD1. With V trimmed by 6 bases and J by 4 bases, 4 bases remained unmatched. Germline CDR1 is LNHDA and CDR2 is SQIVND (reference sequence). CDR3 length equals 13 residues. The CDR3 here is CASSQTGAETQYF. The CDR3 region has the DNA TGTGCCAGTAGCCAGACAGGGGCAGAGACCCAGTACTTC.

This rearrangement joins TRBV5-6 to TRBJ1-2; D not resolved. The CDR3 loop spans 14 amino acids. Germline V lookup: CDR1 SGHDT, CDR2 YYEEEE. Trimming cost V 4 bases and J 3 bases, with 13 bases left between them. Written as DNA, the CDR3 is TGTGCCAGCAGCGTGGGTAGAGTTGACTATGGCTACACCTTC. Translation: CASSVGRVDYGYTF.

This chain connects TRBV7-9 to TRBJ2-5; D uncertain. The CDR3 spans 13 residues. V shed 4 bases and J shed 5 bases, with 11 bases lying between them. CDR1 is SEHNR and CDR2 is FQNEAQ in the germline V gene (reference sequence). Here the CDR3 reads CASSSASGETQYF. DNA of the CDR3: TGTGCCAGCAGCTCGGCTTCTGGGGAGACCCAGTACTTC.